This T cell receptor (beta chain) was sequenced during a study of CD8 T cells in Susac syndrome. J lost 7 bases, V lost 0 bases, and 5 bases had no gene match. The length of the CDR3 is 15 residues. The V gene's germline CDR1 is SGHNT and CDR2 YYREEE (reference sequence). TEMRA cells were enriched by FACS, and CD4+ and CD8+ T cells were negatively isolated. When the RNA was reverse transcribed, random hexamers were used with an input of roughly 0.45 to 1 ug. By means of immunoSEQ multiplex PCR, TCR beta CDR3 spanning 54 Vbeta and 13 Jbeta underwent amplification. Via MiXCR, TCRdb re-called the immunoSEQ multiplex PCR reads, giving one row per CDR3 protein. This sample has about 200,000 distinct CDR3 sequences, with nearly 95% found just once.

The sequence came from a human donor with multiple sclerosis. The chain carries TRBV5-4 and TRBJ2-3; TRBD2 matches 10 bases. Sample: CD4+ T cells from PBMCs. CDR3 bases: TGTGCCAGCAGCTTGGCCGGGACTAGCGAAAATACGCAGTATTTT. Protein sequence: CASSLAGTSENTQYF.